One and the same sample provided the 5 T cell receptor beta chains below, sequenced in a study of regulatory T cells in long-lasting Graves disease. Specified time point: newly diagnosed GD, antithyroid drugs for less than 3 months. Extracted RNA from PBMCs served as the source of the TCR library. HTBI primers from iRepertoire and Arm-PCR of CDR3 regions yielded the TCR beta libraries. TCRdb reprocessed the multiplex PCR reads via MiXCR and lists one record per CDR3 protein. In the table there are some 450,000 distinct CDR3 sequences, about 17% of which are singletons. These data are also associated with another study on T cells in Graves' hyperthyroidism and ophthalmopathy.

The sample consisted of peripheral blood mononuclear cells (PBMCs), taken at new diagnosis, from a patient treated with antithyroid drugs. The receptors originated from a woman in her twenties or thirties with Graves disease.

This clonotype was counted ten times or more. The genes are TRBV7-3 and TRBJ2-1; no definite D call. Trimming stripped 3 bases from V and 1 base from J, with 13 bases between. The germline CDR1 and CDR2 sequences are SGHTA and FQGTGA. CDR3 size: 16 residues. CDR3 in amino acids: CASSFRPTPSYNEQFF. The CDR3 bases are TGTGCCAGCAGCTTCCGACCCACTCCGTCCTACAATGAGCAGTTCTTC.

In its sample, this clonotype was seen many times. The chain couples TRBV7-9 to TRBJ2-1; 10 bases are a match to TRBD2. The CDR3 covers 12 residues. Trimming cost V 7 bases and J 10 bases; bases outside gene matches: 4. The germline V gene has CDR1 SEHNR and CDR2 FQNEAQ (reference sequence). The CDR3 DNA sequence: TGTGCCAGCAAGCGGGAGGGACGGGAGCAGTTCTTC. Amino acids: CASKREGREQFF.

This clonotype was recorded many times. The chain carries TRBV7-9 and TRBJ1-1; a weak D match, TRBD1 (6 bases). The CDR3 covers 14 residues. V lost 8 bases and J 5 bases, leaving 18 bases between the germline ends. Germline values: CDR1 SEHNR, CDR2 FQNEAQ (reference sequence). The CDR3 sequence is CASEQGGGRTEAFF. As DNA, the CDR3 is TGTGCCAGCGAGCAGGGCGGGGGGCGGACTGAAGCTTTCTTT.

This clonotype was seen a few times. The chain couples TRBV20-1 to TRBJ2-7, with unresolved D. This CDR3 spans 15 amino acids. Trimming removed 1 base from V and 4 bases from J, with 17 bases in between. Germline V CDR1 and CDR2: DFQATT, SNEGSKA (reference sequence). The CDR3 protein is CSARGLLEDLYEQYF. The CDR3, as DNA: TGCAGTGCTAGAGGCCTTTTAGAAGACCTATACGAGCAGTACTTC.

Note on this clonotype: Just one base apart from a much larger clone, this may be a read error. This chain connects TRBV11-2 to TRBJ1-2; D is uncertain. This CDR3 spans 14 amino acids. Germline lookup yields CDR1 SGHAT and CDR2 FQNNGV. DNA of the CDR3: TGTGCCAGCAGAAACAACCAGCTAAACTATGGCTGCACCTTC. Translating gives CASRNNQLNYGCTF.